The rows below give T cell receptor beta chains drawn from one sample of a study of blood T cell repertoires in COVID-19. Using immunoSEQ multiplex PCR, the repertoire was profiled, and TCRdb retains in-frame clones only, with some absent. This table has 100,000 to 150,000 clones, 80% to 95% appearing once. Sequenced input: peripheral blood. These receptors all come from a middle-aged man with COVID-19, enrolled during active disease. The CDR3 runs from the conserved cysteine through the conserved F or W. The order of the fields is CDR3 DNA, CDR3 protein, J gene, D gene, V gene, CDR3 length, clone size. D genes are given only for firm matches. Only part of the rows carry a size: once, few, many, or a class if the clone is expanded.

DNA: TGTGCCAGCTCACCAACCTCACAGGGGATTGGGGAGACCCAGTACTTC
CDR3: CASSPTSQGIGETQYF
J: TRBJ2-5
D: TRBD1
V: TRBV18
length: 16
size: -

DNA: TGCGCCAGCAGCTTGGAGACTAGCGGGAGGGCCACAGATACGCAGTATTTT
CDR3: CASSLETSGRATDTQYF
J: TRBJ2-3
D: TRBD2
V: TRBV5-1
length: 17
size: -

DNA: TGTGCCAGCAGCTCGGGACTAGCAACAGATACGCAGTATTTT
CDR3: CASSSGLATDTQYF
J: TRBJ2-3
D: TRBD2
V: TRBV7-3
length: 14
size: -

DNA: TGTGCCAGTAGAACATTGGAGGCGAGGGATACGCAGTATTTT
CDR3: CASRTLEARDTQYF
J: TRBJ2-3
D: -
V: TRBV19
length: 14
size: -

DNA: TGTGCCAGTAGTAGATTCCAGGGAGGAGACAAAAACATTCAGTACTTC
CDR3: CASSRFQGGDKNIQYF
J: TRBJ2-4
D: -
V: TRBV19
length: 16
size: -

DNA: TGCGCCAGCAGCCAAGATTCCCAGGGGCTAGTTTATGGCTACACCTTC
CDR3: CASSQDSQGLVYGYTF
J: TRBJ1-2
D: -
V: TRBV4-3
length: 16
size: -

DNA: TGTGCCAGCCGCAGGGAGGCCCCGAACACTGAAGCTTTCTTT
CDR3: CASRREAPNTEAFF
J: TRBJ1-1
D: -
V: TRBV18
length: 14
size: -

DNA: TGTGCCAGCAGTGACCTTCCCTATAATTCACCCCTCCACTTT
CDR3: CASSDLPYNSPLHF
J: TRBJ1-6
D: -
V: TRBV6-4
length: 14
size: -

DNA: TGCGCCAGCAGCTTGTACTCTAAGCGGGAGGTCCTGGAGACCCAGTACTTC
CDR3: CASSLYSKREVLETQYF
J: TRBJ2-5
D: TRBD2
V: TRBV5-1
length: 17
size: once

DNA: TGCGCCAGCTGTGGTCCCCCGACCGGGGGGGGCAATCAGCCCCAGCATTTT
CDR3: CASCGPPTGGGNQPQHF
J: TRBJ1-5
D: -
V: TRBV10-1
length: 17
size: once

DNA: TGTGCCAGCAGTTTTTCAGGAAACACAGATACGCAGTATTTT
CDR3: CASSFSGNTDTQYF
J: TRBJ2-3
D: -
V: TRBV27
length: 14
size: -

DNA: TGTGCCAGCAGCGTCGGGGACAGGGGCACAGATACGCAGTATTTT
CDR3: CASSVGDRGTDTQYF
J: TRBJ2-3
D: TRBD1
V: TRBV11-2
length: 15
size: -

DNA: TGTGCCAGCAGCGCCGACTCTTACACCGGGGAGCTGTTTTTT
CDR3: CASSADSYTGELFF
J: TRBJ2-2
D: -
V: TRBV5-4
length: 14
size: -

DNA: TGTGCCAGCAGTTATTCTAGCGGGAGGGGCACCGGGGAGCTGTTTTTT
CDR3: CASSYSSGRGTGELFF
J: TRBJ2-2
D: TRBD2
V: TRBV6-5
length: 16
size: -

DNA: TGTGCCAGCAGCCAAGCGGGATTTAGAGGCTACGAGCAGTACTTC
CDR3: CASSQAGFRGYEQYF
J: TRBJ2-7
D: -
V: TRBV4-2
length: 15
size: -

DNA: TGTGCCAGCAACGACAGGGGAGAAAAACTGTTTTTT
CDR3: CASNDRGEKLFF
J: TRBJ1-4
D: TRBD1
V: TRBV6-5
length: 12
size: -

DNA: TGTGCCAGCAGTGAAGAGTTCGGGCTGGGGGGCGAGCAGTACTTC
CDR3: CASSEEFGLGGEQYF
J: TRBJ2-7
D: -
V: TRBV6-1
length: 15
size: -

DNA: TGTGCCAGCAGCCCCTACGGGAGCTACAATGAGCAGTTCTTC
CDR3: CASSPYGSYNEQFF
J: TRBJ2-1
D: -
V: TRBV11-3
length: 14
size: -

DNA: TGTGCCTGGAACCTCGGACAGGGAGAAACTGAAGCTTTCTTT
CDR3: CAWNLGQGETEAFF
J: TRBJ1-1
D: TRBD1
V: TRBV30
length: 14
size: -

DNA: TGTGCCAGCAGCGTTCATCGACAGGGTTCAGATTTCGGGGAGCTGTTTTTT
CDR3: CASSVHRQGSDFGELFF
J: TRBJ2-2
D: TRBD1
V: TRBV9
length: 17
size: -